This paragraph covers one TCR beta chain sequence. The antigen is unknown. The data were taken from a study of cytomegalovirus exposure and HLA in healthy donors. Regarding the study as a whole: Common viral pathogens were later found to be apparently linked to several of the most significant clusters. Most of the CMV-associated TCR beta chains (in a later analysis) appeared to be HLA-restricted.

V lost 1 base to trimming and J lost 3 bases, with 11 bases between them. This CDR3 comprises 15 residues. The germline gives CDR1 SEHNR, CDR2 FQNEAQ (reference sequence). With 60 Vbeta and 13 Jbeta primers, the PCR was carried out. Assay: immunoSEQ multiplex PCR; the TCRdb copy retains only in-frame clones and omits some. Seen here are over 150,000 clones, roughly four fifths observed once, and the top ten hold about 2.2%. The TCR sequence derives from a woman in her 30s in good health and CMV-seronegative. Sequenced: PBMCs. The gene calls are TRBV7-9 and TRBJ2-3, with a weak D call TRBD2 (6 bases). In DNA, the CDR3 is TGTGCCAGCAGCTTAGACGGGGGAGAAACAGATACGCAGTATTTT. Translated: CASSLDGGETDTQYF.